This TCR beta chain emerged from a study of T cell repertoires in cytomegalovirus infection. General study points: The cumulative frequency of public TCR beta families distinguished individuals who carried CMV together with the relevant HLA.

Germline V gene sequence: CDR1 SGHRS, CDR2 YFSETQ. This CDR3 region has 13 residues. The V gene lost 0 bases and the J gene lost 7 bases, with 10 bases spanning the gap. TCRdb independently ran MiXCR on the reads; one entry per CDR3 protein. The table has about 260,000 distinct CDR3 sequences, less than 9.5% seen once. Regarding this clonotype: Its antigen is still unknown.

The gene calls are TRBV5-1 and TRBJ1-2, with D tentatively TRBD1 (6 bases). The receptor was derived from a human donor in good health (CMV status not recorded). Some clones in this sample may be carry-over from other donors' samples. The sequenced sample consisted of PBMCs. The CDR3 DNA follows: TGCGCCAGCAGCTTGGCGACAGGAGGTGGCTACACCTTC. Protein sequence: CASSLATGGGYTF.